This record looks at one T cell receptor beta chain sequence and its context. This record belongs to a study of blood T cell repertoires in COVID-19. Across the study: PBMCs, B-cell-depleted T cells, or T cells provided the cDNA or gDNA that made up the material.

Clones were sequenced by immunoSEQ multiplex PCR, and TCRdb holds only the in-frame ones, with some missing. The sample has 180,000 or so clones; about 86% are singletons. Sequencing was done on a sample of peripheral blood. The origin of this receptor is a woman of 80 years or more in a cohort sampled during active or convalescent COVID-19.

The CDR3 reads CASSTFPPDEKLFF. The CDR3 coding sequence is TGTGCCAGCAGCACTTTCCCGCCGGATGAAAAACTGTTTTTT. The rearrangement uses TRBV5-4 and TRBJ1-4; D unclear. The CDR3 extends over 14 amino acids. Germline CDR1 is SGHNT and CDR2 is YYREEE (reference sequence). V gave up 4 bases and J gave up 6 bases, with 13 bases separating them.